This TCR beta chain comes out of a study of blood T cell repertoires in COVID-19 (TCRdb year 2020). Describing the broader study: Samples covering the acute and convalescent phases of COVID-19 were provided by collaborators in the United States, Italy and Spain. The prospective study material was composed of cDNA or gDNA derived from T cells, B-cell-depleted T cells, or PBMCs. Deeply sampled blood TCRbeta repertoires from subjects exposed to, actively infected with, or recovered from COVID-19 were included in the dataset. A freely available public database, intended as a resource for researchers studying the immune response to SARS-CoV-2, is where the repertoires were released. The samples were drawn from two sources: the first 160 participants of the ongoing ImmuneRACE study, and fewer than 1,500 subjects contributed by 6 global collaborators. The sample metadata nearly always contained a de-identified subject ID, COVID-19 status, age in years and sex. HLA class I and class II types, where available, came from metadata supplied by the sample provider rather than from assay-based typing.

A remark on this clone: Its cognate antigen has yet to be identified. One base away there is no much larger clone; base qualities are not given.

Collaborating institutions collected whole blood in K2EDTA tubes following their own protocols. For TCRbeta analysis, collaborators shipped samples as frozen whole blood, isolated PBMCs, or DNA extracted from either of those sample types. Study-wide findings and limitations: How much clinical and demographic metadata was included differed by source and by participant, and the metadata was provided uncurated.

TCRbeta CDR3 regions were amplified from genomic DNA by means of the immunoSEQ Assay, a bias-controlled multiplex PCR. As for the original processing: The number of nucleated cells in each sample was estimated by amplification of reference gene primers within the assay. Sequence reads were collapsed and filtered to measure the absolute abundance of every unique TCRbeta CDR3 rearrangement. Productive Simpson clonality was computed per sample as the square root of Simpson's diversity index over productive rearrangements. Held by TCRdb, this immuneACCESS table contains in-frame sequences only and omits some clones. Under half of the omission traces to an unresolved V gene where checked; the cause of the rest is unknown. V, J and clone size derive from that table, while D and trimming were established from the DNA sequence. The sample data list fewer than 250,000 clones, and roughly 82% of these were observed just once. The top ten hold 4.7% of the sample.

Per the germline V gene (reference sequence), LNHDA is the CDR1 and SQIVND is the CDR2. The CDR3 starts with the cysteine, ends with the phenylalanine, and has 17 residues. This entry keeps only the CDR3 DNA: 51 bases, framed from base 1. Trimming takes 4 bases off V and 0 bases off J; junction bases not matched to a gene: 7. Sample: peripheral blood. The sequence is built from TRBV19 and TRBJ1-5; 9 bases in the middle match TRBD1. This receptor was obtained from a woman aged 70-85 years with acute or convalescent COVID-19. Here the CDR3 is given as CASSTSGTGLSNQPQHF. The nucleotide sequence is given as TGTGCCAGTAGTACCTCCGGGACAGGGCTTAGCAATCAGCCCCAGCATTTT.